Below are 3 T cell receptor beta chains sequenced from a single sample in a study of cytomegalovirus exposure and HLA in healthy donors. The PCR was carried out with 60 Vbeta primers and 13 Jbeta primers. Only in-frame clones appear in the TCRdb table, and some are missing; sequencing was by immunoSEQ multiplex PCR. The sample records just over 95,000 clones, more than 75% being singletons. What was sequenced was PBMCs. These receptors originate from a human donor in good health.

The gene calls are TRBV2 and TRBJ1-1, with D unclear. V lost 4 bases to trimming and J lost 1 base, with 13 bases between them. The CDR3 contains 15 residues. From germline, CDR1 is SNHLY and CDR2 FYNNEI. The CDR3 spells CASSGRWSPNTEAFF. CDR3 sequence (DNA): TGTGCCAGCAGTGGGCGGTGGAGCCCGAACACTGAAGCTTTCTTT.

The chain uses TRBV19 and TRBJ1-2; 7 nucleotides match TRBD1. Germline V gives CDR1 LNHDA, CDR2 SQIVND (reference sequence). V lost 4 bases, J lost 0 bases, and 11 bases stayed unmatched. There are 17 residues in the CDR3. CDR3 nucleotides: TGTGCCAGTAGTACCCCTCGACAGGGCCCCTCTAACTATGGCTACACCTTC. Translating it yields CASSTPRQGPSNYGYTF.

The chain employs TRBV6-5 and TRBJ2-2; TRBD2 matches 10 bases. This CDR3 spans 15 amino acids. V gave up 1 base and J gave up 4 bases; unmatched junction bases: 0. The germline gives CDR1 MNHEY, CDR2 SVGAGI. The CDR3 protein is CASSYLAGGTGELFF. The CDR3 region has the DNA TGTGCCAGCAGTTACTTAGCGGGAGGCACCGGGGAGCTGTTTTTT.